The present entry profiles one T cell receptor beta chain with its context. The repertoire was sequenced with immunoSEQ multiplex PCR; TCRdb's copy has only in-frame clones and lacks some. This sample has around 450,000 clones; roughly 77% occur once, and the top ten carry approximately 13%. The germline CDR1 and CDR2 sequences are SNHLY and FYNNEI. V shed 6 bases and J 6 bases; nucleotides not matched to a gene: 7. The CDR3 spans 15 residues. This entry is derived from a study of shared clonotypes between healthy human individuals. Sequenced material: PBMCs. The genes are TRBV2 and TRBJ2-7; TRBD2 agrees at 14 bases. The TCR originated in a woman between 40 and 55 years old in good health. Some clones in this sample may be carry-over from other donors' samples. CDR3 bases: TGTGCCAGCAGGACCGGACTAGCGGGAGGTGGCGAGCAGTACTTC. Residues: CASRTGLAGGGEQYF.